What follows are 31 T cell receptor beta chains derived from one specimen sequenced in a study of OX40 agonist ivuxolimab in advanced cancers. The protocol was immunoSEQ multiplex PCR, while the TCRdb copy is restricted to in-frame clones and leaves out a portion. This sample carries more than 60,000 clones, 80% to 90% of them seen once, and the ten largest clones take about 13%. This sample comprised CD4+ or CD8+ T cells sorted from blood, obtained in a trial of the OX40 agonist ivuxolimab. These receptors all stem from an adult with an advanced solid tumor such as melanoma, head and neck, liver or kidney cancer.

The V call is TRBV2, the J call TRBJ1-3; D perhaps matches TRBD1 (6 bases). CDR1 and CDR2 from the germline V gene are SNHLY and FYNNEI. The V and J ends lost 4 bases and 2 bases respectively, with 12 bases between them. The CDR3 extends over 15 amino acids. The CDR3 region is CASSALKGAGNTIYF. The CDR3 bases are TGTGCCAGCAGTGCCCTTAAGGGGGCTGGAAACACCATATATTTT.

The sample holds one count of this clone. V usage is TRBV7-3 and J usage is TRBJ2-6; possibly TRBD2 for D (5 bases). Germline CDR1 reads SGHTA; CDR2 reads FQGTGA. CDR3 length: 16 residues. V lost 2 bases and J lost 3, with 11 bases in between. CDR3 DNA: TGTGCCAGCAGCTTATCCGGGGTTGGTGGGGCCAACGTCCTGACTTTC. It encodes CASSLSGVGGANVLTF.

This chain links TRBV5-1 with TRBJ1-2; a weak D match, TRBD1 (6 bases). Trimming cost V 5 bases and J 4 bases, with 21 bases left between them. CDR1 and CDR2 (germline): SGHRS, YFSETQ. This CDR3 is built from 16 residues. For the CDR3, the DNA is TGCGCCAGCAGTCGAACTACGGGACACGGAATCTATGGCTACACCTTC. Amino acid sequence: CASSRTTGHGIYGYTF. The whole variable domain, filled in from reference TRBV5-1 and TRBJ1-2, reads KAGVTQTPRYLIKTRGQQVTLSCSPISGHRSVSWYQQTPGQGLQFLFEYFSETQRNKGNFPGRFSGRQFSNSRSEMNVSTLELGDSALYLCASSRTTGHGIYGYTFGSGTRLTVV.

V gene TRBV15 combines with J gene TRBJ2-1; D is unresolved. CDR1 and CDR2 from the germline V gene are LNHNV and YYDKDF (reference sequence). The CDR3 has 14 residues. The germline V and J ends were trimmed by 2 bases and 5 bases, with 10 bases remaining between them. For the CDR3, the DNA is TGTGCCACCAGCAGATGGATAGGAAACAATGAGCAGTTCTTC. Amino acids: CATSRWIGNNEQFF.

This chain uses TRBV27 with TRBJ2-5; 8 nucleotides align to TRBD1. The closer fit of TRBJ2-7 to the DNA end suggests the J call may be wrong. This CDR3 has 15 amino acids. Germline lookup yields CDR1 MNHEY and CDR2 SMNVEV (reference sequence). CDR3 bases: TGTGCCAGCAGTCCAAACCCGGGACAGGCCTACGAGCAGTACTTC. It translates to CASSPNPGQAYEQYF.

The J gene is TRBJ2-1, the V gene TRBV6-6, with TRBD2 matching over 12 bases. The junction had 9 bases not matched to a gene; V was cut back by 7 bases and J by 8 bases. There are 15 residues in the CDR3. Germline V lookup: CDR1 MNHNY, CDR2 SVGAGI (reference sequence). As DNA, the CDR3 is TGTGCCAGCAATCCCCGGACTAGCGGGAACGATGAGCAGTTCTTC. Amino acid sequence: CASNPRTSGNDEQFF.

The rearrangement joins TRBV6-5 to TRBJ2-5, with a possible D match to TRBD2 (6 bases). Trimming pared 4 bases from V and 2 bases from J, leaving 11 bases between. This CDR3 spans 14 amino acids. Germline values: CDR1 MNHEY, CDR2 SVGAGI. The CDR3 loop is CASSLGLQQETQYF. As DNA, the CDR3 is TGTGCCAGCAGTTTGGGACTCCAGCAAGAGACCCAGTACTTC.

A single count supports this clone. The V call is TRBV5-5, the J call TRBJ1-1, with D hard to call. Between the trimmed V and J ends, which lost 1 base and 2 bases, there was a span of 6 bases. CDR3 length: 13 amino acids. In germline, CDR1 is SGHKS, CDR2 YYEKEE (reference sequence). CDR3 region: CASSLSSNTEAFF. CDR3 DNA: TGTGCCAGCAGCTTGTCCAGTAACACTGAAGCTTTCTTT.

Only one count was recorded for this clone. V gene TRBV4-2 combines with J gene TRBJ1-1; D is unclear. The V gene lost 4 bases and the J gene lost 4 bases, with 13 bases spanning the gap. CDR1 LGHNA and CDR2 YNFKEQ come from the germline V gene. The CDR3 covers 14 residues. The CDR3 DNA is TGTGCCAGCAGCCCCAAAGAGTGGGGCACTGAAGCTTTCTTT. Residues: CASSPKEWGTEAFF.

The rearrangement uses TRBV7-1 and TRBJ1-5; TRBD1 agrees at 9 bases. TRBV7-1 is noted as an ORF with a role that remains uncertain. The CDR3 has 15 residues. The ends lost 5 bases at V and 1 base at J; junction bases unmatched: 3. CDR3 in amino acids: CASSLGTGSNQPQHF. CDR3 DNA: TGTGCCAGCAGCCTAGGGACAGGGAGCAATCAGCCCCAGCATTTT.

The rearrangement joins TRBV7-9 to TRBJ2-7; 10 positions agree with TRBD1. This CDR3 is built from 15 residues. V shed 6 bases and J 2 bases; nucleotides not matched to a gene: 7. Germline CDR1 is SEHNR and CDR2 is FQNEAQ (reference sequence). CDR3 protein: CASRPGTGAAYEQYF. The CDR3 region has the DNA TGTGCCAGCAGACCTGGGACAGGGGCGGCCTACGAGCAGTACTTC.

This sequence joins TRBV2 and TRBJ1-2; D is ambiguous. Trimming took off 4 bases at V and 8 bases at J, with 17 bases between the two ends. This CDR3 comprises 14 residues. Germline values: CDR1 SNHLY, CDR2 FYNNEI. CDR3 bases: TGTGCCAGCAGTGTTGGGCCAGGTCTACAGGGCTACACCTTC. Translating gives CASSVGPGLQGYTF.

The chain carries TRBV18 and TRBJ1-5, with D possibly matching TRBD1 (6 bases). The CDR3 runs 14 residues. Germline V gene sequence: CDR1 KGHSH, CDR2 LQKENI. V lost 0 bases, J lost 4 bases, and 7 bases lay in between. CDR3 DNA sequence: TGTGCCAGCTCACCACCGACAGGTAATCAGCCCCAGCATTTT. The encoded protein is CASSPPTGNQPQHF.

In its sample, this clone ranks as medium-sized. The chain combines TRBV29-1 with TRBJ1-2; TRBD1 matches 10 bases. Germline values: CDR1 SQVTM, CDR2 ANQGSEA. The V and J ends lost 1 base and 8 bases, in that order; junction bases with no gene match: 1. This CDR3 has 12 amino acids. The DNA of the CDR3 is TGCAGCGTTGAAGGGGACAGGGGCGGCTACACCTTC. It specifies CSVEGDRGGYTF.

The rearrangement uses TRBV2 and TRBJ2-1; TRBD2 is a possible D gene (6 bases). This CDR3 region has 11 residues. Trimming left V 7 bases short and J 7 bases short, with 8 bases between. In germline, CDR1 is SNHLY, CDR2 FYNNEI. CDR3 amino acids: CASTRGNEQFF. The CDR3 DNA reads TGTGCCAGCACTCGGGGGAATGAGCAGTTCTTC.

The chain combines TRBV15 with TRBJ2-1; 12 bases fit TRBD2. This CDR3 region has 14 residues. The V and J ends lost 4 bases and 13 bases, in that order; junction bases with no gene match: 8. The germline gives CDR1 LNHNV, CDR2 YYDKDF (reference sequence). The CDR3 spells CATSKGLAGKGQFF. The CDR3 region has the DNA TGTGCCACCAGCAAAGGACTAGCGGGAAAGGGCCAGTTCTTC.

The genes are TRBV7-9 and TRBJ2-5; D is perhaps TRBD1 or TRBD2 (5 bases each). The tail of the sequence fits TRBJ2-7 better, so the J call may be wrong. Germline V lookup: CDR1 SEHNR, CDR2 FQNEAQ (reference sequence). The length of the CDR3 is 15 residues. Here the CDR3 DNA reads TGTGCCAGCAGCCGGGCGACTGGGGACCCTTACGAGCAGTACTTC. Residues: CASSRATGDPYEQYF.

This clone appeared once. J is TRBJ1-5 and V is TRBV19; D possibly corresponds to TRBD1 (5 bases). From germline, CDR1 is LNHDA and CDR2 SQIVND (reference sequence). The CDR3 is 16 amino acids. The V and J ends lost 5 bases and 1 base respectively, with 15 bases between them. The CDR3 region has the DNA TGTGCCAGTAGTCTTTCCCAGGGCAGGAGCAATCAGCCCCAGCATTTT. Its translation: CASSLSQGRSNQPQHF.

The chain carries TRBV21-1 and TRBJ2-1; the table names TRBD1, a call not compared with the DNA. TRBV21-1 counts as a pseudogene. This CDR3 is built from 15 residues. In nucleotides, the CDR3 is TGTGCCAGCAGCAAACCCCCTAGGGGTGGTTGTGAGCAGTTCTTC. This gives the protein CASSKPPRGGCEQFF.

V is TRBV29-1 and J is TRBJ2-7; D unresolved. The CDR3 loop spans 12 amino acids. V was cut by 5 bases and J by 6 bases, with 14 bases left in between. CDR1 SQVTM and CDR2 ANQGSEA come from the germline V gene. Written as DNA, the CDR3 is TGCAGCGTTAACACGGATGATCGCGAGCAGTACTTC. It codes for CSVNTDDREQYF.

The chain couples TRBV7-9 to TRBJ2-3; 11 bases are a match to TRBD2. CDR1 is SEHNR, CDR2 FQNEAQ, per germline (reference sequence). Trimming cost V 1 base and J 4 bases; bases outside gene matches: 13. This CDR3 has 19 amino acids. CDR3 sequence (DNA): TGTGCCAGCAGCTTAGGTACTAGCGGGAGAAGTAGGTACGCAGATACGCAGTATTTT. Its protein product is CASSLGTSGRSRYADTQYF.

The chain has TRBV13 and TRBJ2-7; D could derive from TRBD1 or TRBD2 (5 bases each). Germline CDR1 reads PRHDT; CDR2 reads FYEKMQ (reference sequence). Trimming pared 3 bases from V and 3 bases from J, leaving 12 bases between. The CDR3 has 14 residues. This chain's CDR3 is CASSFGTDGYEQYF. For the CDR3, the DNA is TGTGCCAGCAGCTTCGGGACGGACGGCTACGAGCAGTACTTC.

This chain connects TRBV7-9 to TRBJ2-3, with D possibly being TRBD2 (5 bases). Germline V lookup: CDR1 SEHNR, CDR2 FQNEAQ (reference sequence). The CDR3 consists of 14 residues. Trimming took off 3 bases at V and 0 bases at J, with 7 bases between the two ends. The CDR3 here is CASSFKRSTDTQYF. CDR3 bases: TGTGCCAGCAGCTTCAAGCGGAGCACAGATACGCAGTATTTT.

CDR3 nucleotides: TGTGCCAGCAGCTTAGGGGACATCACCCAAGAGACCCAGTACTTC. It specifies CASSLGDITQETQYF. This chain connects TRBV7-2 to TRBJ2-5, with a possible D match to TRBD1 (6 bases). The CDR3 runs 15 residues. V was cut by 1 base and J by 1 base, with 10 bases left in between. Germline CDR1 and CDR2: SGHTA and FQGNSA.

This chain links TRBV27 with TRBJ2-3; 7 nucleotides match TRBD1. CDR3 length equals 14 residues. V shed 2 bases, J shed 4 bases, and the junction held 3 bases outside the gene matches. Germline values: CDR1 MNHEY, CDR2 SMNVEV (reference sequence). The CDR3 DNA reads TGTGCCAGCAGTTTAATGAGGGGGCCAGATACGCAGTATTTT. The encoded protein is CASSLMRGPDTQYF.

The DNA of the CDR3 is TGTGCCAGCAGCTTAACGGTAGGGTACGAGCAGTACTTC. Encoded protein: CASSLTVGYEQYF. The chain employs TRBV7-3 and TRBJ2-7; no reliable D call. V was pared by 0 bases and J by 4 bases, with 7 bases between. The CDR3 is made up of 13 amino acids. CDR1 SGHTA and CDR2 FQGTGA come from the germline V gene. Based on the CDR3 plus reference TRBV7-3 and TRBJ2-7, the full variable domain is GAGVSQTPSNKVTEKGKYVELRCDPISGHTALYWYRQSLGQGPEFLIYFQGTGAADDSGLPNDRFFAVRPEGSVSTLKIQRTERGDSAVYLCASSLTVGYEQYFGPGTRLTVT.

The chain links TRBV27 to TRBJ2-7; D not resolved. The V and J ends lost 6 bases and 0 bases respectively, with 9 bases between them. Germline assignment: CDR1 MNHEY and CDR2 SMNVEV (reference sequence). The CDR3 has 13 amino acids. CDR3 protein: CASRYDDSYEQYF. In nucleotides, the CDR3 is TGTGCCAGCAGATACGACGACTCCTACGAGCAGTACTTC.

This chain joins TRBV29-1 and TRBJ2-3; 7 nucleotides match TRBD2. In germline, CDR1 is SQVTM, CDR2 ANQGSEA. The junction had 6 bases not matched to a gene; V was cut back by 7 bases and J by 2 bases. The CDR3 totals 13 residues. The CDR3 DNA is TGCAGCGCGAGCGGGATAAACACAGATACGCAGTATTTT. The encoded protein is CSASGINTDTQYF.

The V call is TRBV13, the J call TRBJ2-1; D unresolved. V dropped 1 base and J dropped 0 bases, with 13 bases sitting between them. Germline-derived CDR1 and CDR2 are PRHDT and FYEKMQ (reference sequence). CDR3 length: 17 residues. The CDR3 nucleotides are TGTGCCAGCAGCTTAGAAGGACGCAGGAGCTCCTACAATGAGCAGTTCTTC. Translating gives CASSLEGRRSSYNEQFF.

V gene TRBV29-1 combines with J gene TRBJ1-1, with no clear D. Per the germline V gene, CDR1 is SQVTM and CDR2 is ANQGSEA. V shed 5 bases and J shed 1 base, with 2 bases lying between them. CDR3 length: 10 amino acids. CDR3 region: CSVKNTEAFF. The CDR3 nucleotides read TGCAGCGTTAAGAACACTGAAGCTTTCTTT.

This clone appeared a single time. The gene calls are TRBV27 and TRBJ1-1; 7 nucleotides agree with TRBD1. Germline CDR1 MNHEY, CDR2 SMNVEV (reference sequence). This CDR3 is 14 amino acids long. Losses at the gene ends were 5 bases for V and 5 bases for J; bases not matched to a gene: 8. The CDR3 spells CASSKRGRGTEAFF. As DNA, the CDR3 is TGTGCCAGCAGTAAAAGGGGGCGCGGAACTGAAGCTTTCTTT.